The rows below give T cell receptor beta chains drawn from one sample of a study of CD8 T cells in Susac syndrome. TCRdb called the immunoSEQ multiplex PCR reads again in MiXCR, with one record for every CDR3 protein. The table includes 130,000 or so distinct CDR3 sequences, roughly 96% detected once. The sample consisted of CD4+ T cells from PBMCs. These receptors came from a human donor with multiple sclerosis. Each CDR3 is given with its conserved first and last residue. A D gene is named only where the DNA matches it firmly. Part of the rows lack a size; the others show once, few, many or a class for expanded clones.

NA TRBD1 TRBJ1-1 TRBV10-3 TGTGCCATCAGTGAGTCGACGTGGGACAGGGGGTCCACTGAAGCTTTCTTT CAISESTWDRGSTEAFF
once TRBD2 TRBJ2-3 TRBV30 TGTGCCTTAGTAGCGGGGGGCGGGACAGATACGCAGTATTTT CALVAGGGTDTQYF
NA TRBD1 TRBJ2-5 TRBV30 TGTGCCTGGACTCCCGGACAGGGGAAGTGGGAGACCCAGTACTTC CAWTPGQGKWETQYF
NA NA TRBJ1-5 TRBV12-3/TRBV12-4 TGTGCCACCTCGCGGGGTCGCAATCAGCCCCAGCATTTT CATSRGRNQPQHF
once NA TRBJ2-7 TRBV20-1 TGCAGTGCTAGACCCCATAGACAAGCCGCTGGAGAGCAGTACTTC CSARPHRQAAGEQYF
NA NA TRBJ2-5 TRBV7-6 TGTGCCAGCAGCTTAGGGGTGTTAGGTCACCAAGAGACCCAGTACTTC CASSLGVLGHQETQYF
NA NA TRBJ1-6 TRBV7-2 TGTGCCAGCAGCTTAGTGGTCAGGGGTATATCACCCCTCCACTTT CASSLVVRGISPLHF
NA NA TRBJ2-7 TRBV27 TGTGCCAGCAGTCGACTTGGGGCGGGTGAGCAGTACTTC CASSRLGAGEQYF
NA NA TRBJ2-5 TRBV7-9 TGTGCCAGCAGCTTTGCCCCCAGTGGGGAAGAGACCCAGTACTTC CASSFAPSGEETQYF
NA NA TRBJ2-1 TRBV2 TGTGCCAGCAGCGTTAGAGGGACCTACAATGAGCAGTTCTTC CASSVRGTYNEQFF
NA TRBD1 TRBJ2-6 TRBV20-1 TGCAGTGCTAACACTCCCGGGACAGGGATCTCTGGGGCCAACGTCCTGACTTTC CSANTPGTGISGANVLTF
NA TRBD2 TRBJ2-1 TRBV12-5 TGTGCTAGTGGTTTGGTGGTGGGAGGGAGTTATGAGCAGTTCTTC CASGLVVGGSYEQFF
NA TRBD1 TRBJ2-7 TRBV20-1 TGCAGGGTCGGGACAGGAGCCTACGAGCAGTACTTC CRVGTGAYEQYF
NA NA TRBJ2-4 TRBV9 TGTGCCAGCAGCGTAGACGGACCCTTGGGAGCCAAAAACATTCAGTACTTC CASSVDGPLGAKNIQYF
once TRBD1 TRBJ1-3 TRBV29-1 TGCAGCGTCCTAACAGGGGAAGGAGGAAACACCATATATTTT CSVLTGEGGNTIYF
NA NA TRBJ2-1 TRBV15 TGTGCCACCAGCGATGGCTCGAGGGGCCGTGTGTTCTTC CATSDGSRGRVFF
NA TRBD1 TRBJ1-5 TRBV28 TGTGCCAGCAGTTTGTCCCAGGCAGGGGGCTCTATGGCCCAGCATTTT CASSLSQAGGSMAQHF
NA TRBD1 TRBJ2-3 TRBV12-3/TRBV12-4 TGTGCCAGCAGTCCACGGGCAGGGGGCGTGGATACGCAGTATTTT CASSPRAGGVDTQYF
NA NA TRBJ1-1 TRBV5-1 TGCGCCAGCAGCCCGGGGACTATGAACACTGAAGCTTTCTTT CASSPGTMNTEAFF
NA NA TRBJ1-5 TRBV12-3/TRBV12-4 TGTGCCAGCAGTGCAGGACAGAACAATCAGCCCCAGCATTTT CASSAGQNNQPQHF
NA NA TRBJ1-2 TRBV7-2 TGTGCCAGCAGCTTAGCCCTAGATGGCTACACCTTC CASSLALDGYTF
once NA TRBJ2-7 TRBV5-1 TGCGCCAGCAGCGGACCGGTGGGGGCAAGACGTACGATCTACGAGCAGTACTTC CASSGPVGARRTIYEQYF
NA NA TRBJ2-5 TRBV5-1 TGCGCCAGCAGGTCCAACAGCGGGGAGACCCAGTACTTC CASRSNSGETQYF
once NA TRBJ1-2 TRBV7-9 TGTGCCAGCATAAGGGAACCTCACTATGGCTACACCTTC CASIREPHYGYTF
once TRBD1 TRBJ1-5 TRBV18 TGTGCCAGCTCAGATCGGACAGGGACGGCCCAGCCCCAGCATTTT CASSDRTGTAQPQHF
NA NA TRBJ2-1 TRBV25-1 TGTGCCAGCAGTGTCCGGTTTAATGAGCAGTTCTTC CASSVRFNEQFF
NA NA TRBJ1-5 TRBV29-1 TGCAGCGTCCAAGGCGGGATGGGTCAGCCCCAGCATTTT CSVQGGMGQPQHF
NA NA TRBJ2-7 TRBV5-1 TGCGCCAGCAGCCCGACAGCTCTCTCCTACGAGCAGTACTTC CASSPTALSYEQYF